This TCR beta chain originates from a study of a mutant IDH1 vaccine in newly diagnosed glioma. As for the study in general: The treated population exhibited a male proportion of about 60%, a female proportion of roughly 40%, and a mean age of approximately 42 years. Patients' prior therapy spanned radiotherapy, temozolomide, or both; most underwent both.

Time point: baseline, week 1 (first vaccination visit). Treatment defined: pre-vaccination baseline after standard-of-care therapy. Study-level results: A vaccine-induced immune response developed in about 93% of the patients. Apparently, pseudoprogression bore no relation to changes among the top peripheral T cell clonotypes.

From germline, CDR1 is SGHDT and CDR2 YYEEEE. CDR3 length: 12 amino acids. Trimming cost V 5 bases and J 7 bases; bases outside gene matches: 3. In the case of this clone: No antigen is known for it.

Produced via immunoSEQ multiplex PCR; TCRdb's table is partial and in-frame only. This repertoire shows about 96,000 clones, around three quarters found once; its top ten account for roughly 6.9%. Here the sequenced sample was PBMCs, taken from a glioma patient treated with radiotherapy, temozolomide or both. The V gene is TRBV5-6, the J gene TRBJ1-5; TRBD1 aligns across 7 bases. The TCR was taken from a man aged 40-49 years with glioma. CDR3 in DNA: TGTGCCAGCAGTATACAGGGGCAGCCCCAGCATTTT. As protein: CASSIQGQPQHF.